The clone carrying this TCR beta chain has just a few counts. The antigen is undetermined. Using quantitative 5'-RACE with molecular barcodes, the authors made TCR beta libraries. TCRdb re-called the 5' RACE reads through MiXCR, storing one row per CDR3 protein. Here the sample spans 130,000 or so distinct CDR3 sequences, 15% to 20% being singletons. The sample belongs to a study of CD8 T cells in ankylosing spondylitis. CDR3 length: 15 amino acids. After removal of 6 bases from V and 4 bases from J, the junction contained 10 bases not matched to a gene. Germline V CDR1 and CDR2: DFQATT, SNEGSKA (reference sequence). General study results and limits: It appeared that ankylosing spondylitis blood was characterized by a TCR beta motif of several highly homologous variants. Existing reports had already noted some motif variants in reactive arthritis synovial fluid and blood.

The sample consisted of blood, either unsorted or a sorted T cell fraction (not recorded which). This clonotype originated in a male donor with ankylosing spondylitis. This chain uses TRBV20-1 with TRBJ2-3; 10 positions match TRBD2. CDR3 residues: CSAHPSGSRADTQYF. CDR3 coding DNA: TGCAGTGCCCATCCTAGCGGGAGTAGGGCAGATACGCAGTATTTT.